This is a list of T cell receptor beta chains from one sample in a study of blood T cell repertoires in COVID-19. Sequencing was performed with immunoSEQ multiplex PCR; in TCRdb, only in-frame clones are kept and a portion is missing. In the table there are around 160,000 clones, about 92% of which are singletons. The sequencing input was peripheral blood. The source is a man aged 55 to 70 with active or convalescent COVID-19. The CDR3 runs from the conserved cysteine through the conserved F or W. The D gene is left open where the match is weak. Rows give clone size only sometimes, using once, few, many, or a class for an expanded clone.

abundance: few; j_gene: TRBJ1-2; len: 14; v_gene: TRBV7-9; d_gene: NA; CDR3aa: CASSHSDRPAGYTF; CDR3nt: TGTGCCAGCAGCCATTCAGACAGGCCTGCGGGCTACACCTTC
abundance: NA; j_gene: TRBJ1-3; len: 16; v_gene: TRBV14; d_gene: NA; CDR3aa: CASSQELGRGRNTIYF; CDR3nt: TGTGCCAGCAGCCAAGAGTTGGGCAGGGGTAGAAACACCATATATTTT
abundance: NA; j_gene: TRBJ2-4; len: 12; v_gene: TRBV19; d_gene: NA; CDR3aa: CASKSQGNIQYF; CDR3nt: TGTGCCAGTAAGAGTCAGGGCAACATTCAGTACTTC
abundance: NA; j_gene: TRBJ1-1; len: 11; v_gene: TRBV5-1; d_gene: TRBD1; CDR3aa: CASSEDRGAFF; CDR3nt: TGCGCCAGCAGCGAGGACAGGGGAGCTTTCTTT
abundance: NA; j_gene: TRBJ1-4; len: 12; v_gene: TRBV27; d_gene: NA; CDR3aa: CASSNQGEKLFF; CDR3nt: TGTGCCAGCAGTAATCAGGGAGAAAAACTGTTTTTT
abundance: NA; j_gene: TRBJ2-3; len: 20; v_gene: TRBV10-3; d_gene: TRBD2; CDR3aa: CAISDATSGRAGVGTDTQYF; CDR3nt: TGTGCCATCAGTGACGCGACTAGCGGGAGGGCCGGGGTGGGCACAGATACGCAGTATTTT
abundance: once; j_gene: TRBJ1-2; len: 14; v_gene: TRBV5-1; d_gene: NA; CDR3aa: CASSFQGNGDGYTF; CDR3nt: TGCGCCAGCAGCTTTCAGGGGAATGGGGATGGCTACACCTTC
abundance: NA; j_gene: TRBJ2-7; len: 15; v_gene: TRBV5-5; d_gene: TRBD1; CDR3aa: CASSFGDRAPYEQYF; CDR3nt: TGTGCCAGCAGCTTCGGGGACAGGGCACCCTACGAGCAGTACTTC
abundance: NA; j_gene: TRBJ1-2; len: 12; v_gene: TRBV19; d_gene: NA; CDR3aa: CASSFQNYGYTF; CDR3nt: TGTGCCAGTAGTTTCCAGAACTATGGCTACACCTTC
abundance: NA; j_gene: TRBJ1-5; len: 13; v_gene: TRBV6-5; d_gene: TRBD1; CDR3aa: CASSGQGVQPQHF; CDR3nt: TGTGCCAGCTCCGGACAGGGCGTTCAGCCCCAGCATTTT